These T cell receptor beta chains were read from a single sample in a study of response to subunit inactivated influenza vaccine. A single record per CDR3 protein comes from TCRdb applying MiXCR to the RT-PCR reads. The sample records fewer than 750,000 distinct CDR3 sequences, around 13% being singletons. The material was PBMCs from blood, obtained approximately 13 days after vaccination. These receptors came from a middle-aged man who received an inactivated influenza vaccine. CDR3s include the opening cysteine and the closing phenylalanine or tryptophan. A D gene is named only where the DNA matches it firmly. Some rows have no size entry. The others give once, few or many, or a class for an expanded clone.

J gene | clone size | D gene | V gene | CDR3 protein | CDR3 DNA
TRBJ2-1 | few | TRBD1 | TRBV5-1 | CASRGTGVTNEQFF | TGCGCCAGCAGGGGGACAGGGGTAACCAATGAGCAGTTCTTC
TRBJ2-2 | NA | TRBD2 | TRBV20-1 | CSAIAGVLTGELFF | TGCAGTGCTATAGCGGGAGTACTTACCGGGGAGCTGTTTTTT
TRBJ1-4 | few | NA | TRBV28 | CASSGGALEKLFF | TGTGCCAGCAGCGGAGGGGCCTTAGAAAAACTGTTTTTT
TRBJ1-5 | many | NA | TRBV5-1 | CASSSTGYQPQHF | TGCGCCAGCAGCTCAACAGGGTATCAGCCCCAGCATTTT
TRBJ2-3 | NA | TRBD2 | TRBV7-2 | CASSKNPGLAQDTQYF | TGTGCCAGCAGCAAGAATCCCGGACTAGCTCAAGATACGCAGTATTTT
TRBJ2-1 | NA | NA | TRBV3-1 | CASSTHASGTGADNEQFF | TGTGCCAGCAGCACCCACGCTAGTGGTACGGGGGCCGACAATGAGCAGTTCTTC
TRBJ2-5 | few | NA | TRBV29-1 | CSVQDTPGETQYF | TGCAGCGTTCAAGACACGCCGGGAGAGACCCAGTACTTC
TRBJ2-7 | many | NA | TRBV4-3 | CASSPYLDYEQYF | TGCGCCAGCAGCCCATACTTAGACTACGAGCAGTACTTC
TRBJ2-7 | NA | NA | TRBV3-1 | CAISQGIRTQTYEQYF | TGTGCCATCAGCCAAGGGATCCGGACACAGACCTACGAGCAGTACTTC
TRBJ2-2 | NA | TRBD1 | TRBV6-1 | CASSELLRGTGELFF | TGTGCCAGCAGTGAACTACTCAGGGGGACCGGGGAGCTGTTTTTT
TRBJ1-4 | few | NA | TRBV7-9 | CASSLGLTGEKLFF | TGTGCCAGCAGCTTAGGCTTGACTGGTGAAAAACTGTTTTTT
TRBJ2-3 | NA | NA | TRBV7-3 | CASSEIAVRGADTQYF | TGTGCCAGCAGCGAGATAGCGGTCAGGGGGGCAGATACGCAGTATTTT
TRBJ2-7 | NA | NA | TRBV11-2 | CASSHGPSLEQYF | TGTGCCAGCAGCCACGGGCCCTCTCTGGAGCAGTACTTC
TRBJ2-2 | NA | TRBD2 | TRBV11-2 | CASSQVRGTGLAGELFF | TGTGCCAGCAGCCAAGTGCGGGGAACGGGACTAGCTGGGGAGCTGTTTTTT
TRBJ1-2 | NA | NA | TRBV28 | CASSLYPTDTYGYTF | TGTGCCAGCAGTTTATACCCGACAGATACCTATGGCTACACCTTC
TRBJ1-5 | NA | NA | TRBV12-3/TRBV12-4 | CASTAQGSRQPHHF | TGTGCCAGCACCGCACAGGGTTCAAGGCAGCCCCATCATTTT
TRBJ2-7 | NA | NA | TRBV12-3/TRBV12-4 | CASSPTISYEQYF | TGTGCCAGCAGTCCCACTATCTCCTACGAGCAGTACTTC
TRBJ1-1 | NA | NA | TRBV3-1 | CASSQGIANTEAFF | TGTGCCAGCAGCCAAGGAATCGCAAACACTGAAGCTTTCTTT
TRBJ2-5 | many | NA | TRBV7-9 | CASSTQFVSQETQYF | TGTGCCAGCAGCACCCAGTTCGTGAGCCAAGAGACCCAGTACTTC
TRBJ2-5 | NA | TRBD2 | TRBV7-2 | CASSPGGTGGPFETQYF | TGTGCCAGCAGCCCCGGAGGTACGGGAGGGCCTTTTGAGACCCAGTACTTC
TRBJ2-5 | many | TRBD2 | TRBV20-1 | CSAHSPSGGELTQYF | TGCAGTGCCCACTCACCTAGCGGGGGGGAATTAACCCAGTACTTC
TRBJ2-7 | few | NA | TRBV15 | CATSSGGASYEQYF | TGTGCCACCAGCAGTGGGGGGGCCTCCTACGAGCAGTACTTC
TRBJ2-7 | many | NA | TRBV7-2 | CASSLSTGRISYEQYF | TGTGCCAGCAGCTTATCCACAGGCCGGATCTCCTACGAGCAGTACTTC
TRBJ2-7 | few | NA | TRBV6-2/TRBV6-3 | CASSYSMLYYYEQYF | TGTGCCAGCAGTTACTCGATGCTGTATTACTACGAGCAGTACTTC
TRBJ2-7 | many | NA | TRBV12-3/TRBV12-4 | CASSPGTYYEQYF | TGTGCCAGCAGTCCCGGGACCTACTACGAGCAGTACTTC
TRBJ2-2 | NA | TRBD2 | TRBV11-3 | CASSSLVAGGGTGELFF | TGTGCCAGCAGCTCGCTAGTAGCGGGAGGAGGTACCGGGGAGCTGTTTTTT
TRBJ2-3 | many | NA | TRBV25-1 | CASSDTLATDTQYF | TGTGCCAGCAGTGACACCCTAGCCACAGATACGCAGTATTTT
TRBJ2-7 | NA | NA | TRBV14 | CASSQDWGSSYEQYF | TGTGCCAGCAGCCAAGATTGGGGTAGCTCCTACGAGCAGTACTTC
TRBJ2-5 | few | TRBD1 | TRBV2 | CASSEGQIETQYF | TGTGCCAGCAGTGAGGGACAGATCGAGACCCAGTACTTC
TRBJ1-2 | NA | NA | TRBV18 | CASSPLEGEGYTF | TGTGCCAGCTCACCACTTGAAGGGGAAGGCTACACCTTC
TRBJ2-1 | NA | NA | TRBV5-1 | CASSLEAAGLEDEQFF | TGCGCCAGCAGCTTGGAAGCGGCGGGCCTGGAGGATGAGCAGTTCTTC
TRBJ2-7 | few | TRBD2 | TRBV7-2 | CASSLRVAGGYEQYF | TGTGCCAGCAGCTTAAGGGTAGCGGGAGGGTACGAGCAGTACTTC
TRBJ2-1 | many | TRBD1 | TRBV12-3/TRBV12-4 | CASSAPGTGNNEQFF | TGTGCCAGCAGTGCACCTGGGACAGGGAACAATGAGCAGTTCTTC
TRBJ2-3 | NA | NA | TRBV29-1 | CSVGQFTDTQYF | TGCAGCGTTGGACAGTTCACAGATACGCAGTATTTT
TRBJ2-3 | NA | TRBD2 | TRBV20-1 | CSARDWRLAGANTQYF | TGCAGTGCTAGAGATTGGAGACTAGCGGGGGCCAATACGCAGTATTTT
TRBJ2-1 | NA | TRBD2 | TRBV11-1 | CASSHHLRGEGAYNEQFF | TGTGCCAGCAGCCACCACCTTCGGGGGGAGGGTGCCTACAATGAGCAGTTCTTC
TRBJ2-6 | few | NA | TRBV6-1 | CASSQQSSGANVLTF | TGTGCCAGCAGTCAACAGAGCTCTGGGGCCAACGTCCTGACTTTC
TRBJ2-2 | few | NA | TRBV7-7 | CASSSGTSSNTGELFF | TGTGCCAGCAGCTCTGGGACATCTTCGAACACCGGGGAGCTGTTTTTT
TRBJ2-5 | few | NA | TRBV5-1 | CASSLGARLQETQYF | TGCGCCAGCAGCTTGGGGGCCAGACTCCAAGAGACCCAGTACTTC
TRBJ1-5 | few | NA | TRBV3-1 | CASSQDRSRRPQHF | TGTGCCAGCAGCCAAGACCGTTCTAGGCGGCCCCAGCATTTT
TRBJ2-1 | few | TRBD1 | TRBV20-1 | CSASDRGINEQFF | TGCAGTGCTAGCGACAGGGGAATCAATGAGCAGTTCTTC
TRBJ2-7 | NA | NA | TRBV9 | CASSVGGGTEQYF | TGTGCCAGCAGCGTAGGAGGGGGGACCGAGCAGTACTTC
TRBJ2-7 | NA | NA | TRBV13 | CASSRNQGTYSYEQYF | TGTGCCAGCAGCCGAAATCAGGGGACCTACTCCTACGAGCAGTACTTC
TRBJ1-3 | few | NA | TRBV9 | CASSVEAGWGYGNTIYF | TGTGCCAGCAGCGTAGAGGCCGGGTGGGGGTACGGAAACACCATATATTTT
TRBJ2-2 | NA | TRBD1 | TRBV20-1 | CSARDWRQGTGELFF | TGCAGTGCTAGAGATTGGAGACAGGGCACCGGGGAGCTGTTTTTT
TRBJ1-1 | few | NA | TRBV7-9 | CASSLGGPAGTEAFF | TGTGCCAGCAGCTTGGGGGGCCCCGCGGGCACTGAAGCTTTCTTT
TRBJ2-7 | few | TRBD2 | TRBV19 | CASSGVLAGTYEQYF | TGTGCCAGTAGTGGGGTACTAGCGGGTACCTACGAGCAGTACTTC
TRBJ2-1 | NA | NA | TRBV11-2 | CASSPTQGEWLAQFF | TGTGCCAGCAGCCCTACGCAGGGCGAGTGGTTGGCGCAGTTCTTC
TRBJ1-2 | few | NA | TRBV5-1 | CASSDGDINYGYTF | TGCGCCAGCAGTGACGGGGACATTAACTATGGCTACACCTTC
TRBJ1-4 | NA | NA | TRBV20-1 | CSAPDGATNEKLFF | TGCAGTGCTCCGGACGGTGCAACTAATGAAAAACTGTTTTTT
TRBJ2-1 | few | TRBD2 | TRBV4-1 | CASSRVPSTSGGTYNEQFF | TGCGCCAGCAGCCGAGTTCCCTCGACTAGCGGGGGGACCTACAATGAGCAGTTCTTC
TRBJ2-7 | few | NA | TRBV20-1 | CSARDGTGPGNEQYF | TGCAGTGCTAGAGATGGTACGGGACCAGGTAACGAGCAGTACTTC
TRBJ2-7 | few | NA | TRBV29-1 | CSVEAAREEQYF | TGCAGCGTTGAAGCCGCCAGGGAGGAGCAGTACTTC
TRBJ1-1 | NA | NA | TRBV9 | CASSVGHSGNTEAFF | TGTGCCAGCAGCGTAGGTCACTCGGGGAACACTGAAGCTTTCTTT
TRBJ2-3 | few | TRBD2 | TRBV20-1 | CSATTSGGAEDTQYF | TGCAGTGCCACGACTAGCGGGGGGGCCGAGGATACGCAGTATTTT
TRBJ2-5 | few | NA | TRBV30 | CAWSVGRKETQYF | TGTGCCTGGAGTGTAGGGAGGAAGGAGACCCAGTACTTC
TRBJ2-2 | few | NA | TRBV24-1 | CATSDPARITGELFF | TGTGCCACCAGTGACCCGGCAAGAATCACCGGGGAGCTGTTTTTT
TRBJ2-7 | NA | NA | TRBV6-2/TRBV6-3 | CASTLSTWDEQYF | TGTGCCAGCACTCTATCCACTTGGGACGAGCAGTACTTC
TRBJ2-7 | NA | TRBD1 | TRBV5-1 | CASSLGFGTGGREQYF | TGCGCCAGCAGCTTGGGTTTCGGGACAGGGGGACGCGAGCAGTACTTC